The rows below give T cell receptor beta chains drawn from one sample of a study of OX40 agonist ivuxolimab in advanced cancers. Sequencing used immunoSEQ multiplex PCR; TCRdb keeps in-frame clones, though not all of them. The table lists around 99,000 clones, 90% of them singletons. Specimen: CD4+ or CD8+ T cells sorted from blood, collected in a trial of the OX40 agonist ivuxolimab. Source of these receptors: an adult with an advanced solid tumor such as melanoma, head and neck, liver or kidney cancer. Each CDR3 is given with its conserved first and last residue. Fields, in order: clone size, J gene, V gene, D gene, CDR3 DNA, CDR3 protein. The D gene is left open where the match is weak. Expanded clones get a size class; other rows say once, few or many, or leave the size out.

NA | TRBJ2-7 | TRBV5-1 | TRBD1 | TGCGCCAGCAGCTTGGGCTGGACAGGGCGGAACGAGCAGTACTTC | CASSLGWTGRNEQYF
NA | TRBJ2-1 | TRBV6-1 | TRBD2 | TGTGCCAGCAGCCAACTAGCGGGGGGGAGTGATGAGCAGTTCTTC | CASSQLAGGSDEQFF
NA | TRBJ1-2 | TRBV18 | NA | TGTGCCAGCTCACCGGTGGTCAGCAGGAACTATGGCTACACCTTC | CASSPVVSRNYGYTF
NA | TRBJ2-2 | TRBV5-1 | TRBD1 | TGCGCCAGCAGCTTGACAGGGGAGATCGGGGAGCTGTTTTTT | CASSLTGEIGELFF
NA | TRBJ2-7 | TRBV7-9 | NA | TGTGCCAGCAGCTTAGCGGGGTCCTACGAGCAGTACTTC | CASSLAGSYEQYF
NA | TRBJ2-5 | TRBV30 | TRBD2 | TGTGCCTGGAGTGCTAGCGGGAGACGGGAGACCCAGTACTTC | CAWSASGRRETQYF
NA | TRBJ2-7 | TRBV28 | NA | TGTGCCACAGGGGGGACGCGGTACGAGCAGTACTTC | CATGGTRYEQYF
NA | TRBJ2-7 | TRBV4-1 | TRBD2 | TGCGCCAGCAGCCAAGCGACTAGCGGGGGGGCGACATTACACTACGAGCAGTACTTC | CASSQATSGGATLHYEQYF
NA | TRBJ1-2 | TRBV25-1 | NA | TGTGCCAGCAGAGCACCCAGGGCCTCGGGCTATGGCTACACCTTC | CASRAPRASGYGYTF
NA | TRBJ1-2 | TRBV6-6 | NA | TGTGCCAGCAGCTATCAGGGAGGGGACGGTGGCTACACCTTC | CASSYQGGDGGYTF
NA | TRBJ2-5 | TRBV7-7 | NA | TGTGCCAGCAGCTTAGCGGGGGGTGGGGAGACCCAGTACTTC | CASSLAGGGETQYF
NA | TRBJ2-7 | TRBV7-6 | TRBD1 | TGTGCCAGCAGCTTAGGGGGACAGGGGAGAGCCTACGGGCAGTACTTC | CASSLGGQGRAYGQYF
NA | TRBJ2-7 | TRBV4-2 | NA | TGTGCCAGCAGCCAAGATCCCGGGGTAGACTACGAGCAGTACTTC | CASSQDPGVDYEQYF
once | TRBJ1-2 | TRBV6-5 | TRBD1 | TGTGCCAGCAGTTACAGGGGGCACGACTATGGCTACACCTTC | CASSYRGHDYGYTF
NA | TRBJ1-1 | TRBV10-3 | TRBD1 | TGTGCCATCAGTGATTCGGACAGGAAAGCTGAAGCTTTCTTT | CAISDSDRKAEAFF
NA | TRBJ2-1 | TRBV6-5 | NA | TGTGCCAGCAGTTCATCGGCAGGGTCAAGATTCTTC | CASSSSAGSRFF
NA | TRBJ2-6 | TRBV7-9 | NA | TGTGCCAGCAGCCAAACCTTGGCTTTGGGGGCCAACGTCCTGACTTTC | CASSQTLALGANVLTF
NA | TRBJ2-4 | TRBV28 | NA | TGTGCCAGCAGTTTTCAAGTGGGAGTGGGAAACATTCAGTACTTC | CASSFQVGVGNIQYF
NA | TRBJ2-3 | TRBV30 | NA | TGTGCCGGGTCAGGACCAGATACGCAGTATTTT | CAGSGPDTQYF
NA | TRBJ2-3 | TRBV11-3 | NA | TGTGCCAGCAGCTTGGATACAGATACGCAGTATTTT | CASSLDTDTQYF
NA | TRBJ1-2 | TRBV7-9 | NA | TGTGCCAGCAGCAGTCTGGTACTCGTCGGCTATGGCTACACCTTC | CASSSLVLVGYGYTF
NA | TRBJ2-7 | TRBV6-1 | TRBD2 | TGTGCCAGCAGGGTAAGCGGGGGGCGCGAGCAGTACTTC | CASRVSGGREQYF
NA | TRBJ2-2 | TRBV5-1 | NA | TGCGCCAGCAGCTTGGCCTTGAACACCGGGGAGCTGTTTTTT | CASSLALNTGELFF
NA | TRBJ2-3 | TRBV5-1 | TRBD2 | TGCGCCAGCAGCTCTAGCGGGAGCGTCCCAGATACGCAGTATTTT | CASSSSGSVPDTQYF
NA | TRBJ1-4 | TRBV30 | NA | TGTGCCTGGAGTGTAAGACGCTCAACTAATGAAAAACTGTTTTTT | CAWSVRRSTNEKLFF
NA | TRBJ2-1 | TRBV9 | NA | TGTGCCAGCAGTGGCCGGGACTCGATCTACAATGAGCAGTTCTTC | CASSGRDSIYNEQFF
NA | TRBJ2-7 | TRBV4-1 | NA | TGCGCCAGCAGCCAAGTTAGGGAGGAGCAGTACTTC | CASSQVREEQYF
NA | TRBJ2-7 | TRBV15 | TRBD2 | TGTGCCACCACTCCTGGAACTAGCGGGAGAGGCTACGAGCAGTACTTC | CATTPGTSGRGYEQYF
NA | TRBJ2-7 | TRBV4-2 | TRBD1 | TGTGCCAGCAGCCCCGACAGGGGGACATACGAGCAGTACTTC | CASSPDRGTYEQYF